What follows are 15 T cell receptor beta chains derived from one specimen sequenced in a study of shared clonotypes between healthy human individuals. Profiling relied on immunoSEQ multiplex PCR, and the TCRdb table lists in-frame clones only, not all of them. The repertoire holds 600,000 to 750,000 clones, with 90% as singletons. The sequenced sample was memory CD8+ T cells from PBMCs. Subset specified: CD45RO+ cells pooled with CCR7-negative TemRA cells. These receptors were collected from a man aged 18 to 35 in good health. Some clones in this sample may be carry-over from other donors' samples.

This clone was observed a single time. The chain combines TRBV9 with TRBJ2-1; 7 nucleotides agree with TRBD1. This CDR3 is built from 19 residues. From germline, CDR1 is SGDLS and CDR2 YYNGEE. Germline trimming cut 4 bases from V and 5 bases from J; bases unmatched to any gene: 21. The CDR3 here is CASSPRSTGWGVKDNEQFF. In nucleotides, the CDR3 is TGTGCCAGCAGCCCGAGATCGACAGGGTGGGGAGTAAAGGACAATGAGCAGTTCTTC.

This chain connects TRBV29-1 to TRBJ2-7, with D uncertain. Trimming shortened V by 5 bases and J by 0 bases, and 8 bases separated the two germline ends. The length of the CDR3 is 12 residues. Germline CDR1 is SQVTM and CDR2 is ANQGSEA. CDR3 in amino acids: CSVRQASYEQYF. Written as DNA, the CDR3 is TGCAGCGTTAGGCAGGCCTCCTACGAGCAGTACTTC.

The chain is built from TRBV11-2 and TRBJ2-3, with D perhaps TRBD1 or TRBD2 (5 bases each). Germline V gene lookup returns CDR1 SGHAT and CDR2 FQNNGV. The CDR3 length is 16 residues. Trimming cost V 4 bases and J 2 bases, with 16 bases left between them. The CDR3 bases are TGTGCCAGCAGCTCCCTGGGTGGGGGTCTCACAGATACGCAGTATTTT. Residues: CASSSLGGGLTDTQYF.

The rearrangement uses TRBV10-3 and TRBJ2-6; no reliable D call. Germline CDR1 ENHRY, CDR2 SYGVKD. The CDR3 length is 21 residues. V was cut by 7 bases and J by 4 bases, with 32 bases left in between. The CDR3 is CAITSLSVGPNLLPGANVLTF. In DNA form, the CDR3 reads TGTGCCATCACCAGTCTGTCTGTAGGGCCTAACCTTCTACCCGGGGCCAACGTCCTGACTTTC.

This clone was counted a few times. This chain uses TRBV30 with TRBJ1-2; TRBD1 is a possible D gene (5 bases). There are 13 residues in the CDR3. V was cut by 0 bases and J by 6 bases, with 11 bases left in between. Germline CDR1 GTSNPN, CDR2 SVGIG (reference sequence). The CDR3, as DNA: TGTGCCTGGAGTGTACTACAGGAAGATGGCTACACCTTC. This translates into CAWSVLQEDGYTF.

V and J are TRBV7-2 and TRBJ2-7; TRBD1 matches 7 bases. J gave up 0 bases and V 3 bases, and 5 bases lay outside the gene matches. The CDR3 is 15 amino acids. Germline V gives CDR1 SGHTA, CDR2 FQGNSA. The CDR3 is CASSLSRDSSYEQYF. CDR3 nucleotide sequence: TGTGCCAGCAGCTTGTCCCGGGACAGCTCCTACGAGCAGTACTTC.

The DNA of the CDR3 is TGTGCCACCACCCCGGCAGGGGCCAAATCTGGAAACACCATATATTTT. Amino acid sequence: CATTPAGAKSGNTIYF. The V and J genes are TRBV15 and TRBJ1-3; D possibly corresponds to TRBD1 (6 bases). The CDR3 has 16 amino acids. V dropped 7 bases and J dropped 1 base, with 17 bases sitting between them. Germline assignment: CDR1 LNHNV and CDR2 YYDKDF (reference sequence).

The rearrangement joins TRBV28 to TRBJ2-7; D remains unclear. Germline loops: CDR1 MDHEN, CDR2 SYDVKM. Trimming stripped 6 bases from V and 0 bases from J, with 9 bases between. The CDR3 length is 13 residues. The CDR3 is CASRPGNSYEQYF. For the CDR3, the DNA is TGTGCCAGCAGACCCGGAAACTCCTACGAGCAGTACTTC.

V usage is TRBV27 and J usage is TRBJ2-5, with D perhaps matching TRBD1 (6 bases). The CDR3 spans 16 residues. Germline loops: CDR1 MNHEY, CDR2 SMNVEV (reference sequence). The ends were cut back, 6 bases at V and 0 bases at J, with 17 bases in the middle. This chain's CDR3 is CASRTTLGHNQETQYF. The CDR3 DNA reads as TGTGCCAGCAGAACAACCCTGGGACACAACCAAGAGACCCAGTACTTC.

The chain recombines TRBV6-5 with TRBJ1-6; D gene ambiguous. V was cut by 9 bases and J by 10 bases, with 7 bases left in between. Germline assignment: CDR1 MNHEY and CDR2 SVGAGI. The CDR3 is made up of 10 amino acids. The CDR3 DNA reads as TGTGCCAGGCTAGGGTCACCCCTCCACTTT. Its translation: CARLGSPLHF.

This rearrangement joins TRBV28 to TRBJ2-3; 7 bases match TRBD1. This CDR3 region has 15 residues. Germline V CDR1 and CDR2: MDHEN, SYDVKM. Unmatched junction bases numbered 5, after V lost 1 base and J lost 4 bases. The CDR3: CASSLYETGADTQYF. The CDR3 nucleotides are TGTGCCAGCAGTTTATACGAAACAGGGGCAGATACGCAGTATTTT.

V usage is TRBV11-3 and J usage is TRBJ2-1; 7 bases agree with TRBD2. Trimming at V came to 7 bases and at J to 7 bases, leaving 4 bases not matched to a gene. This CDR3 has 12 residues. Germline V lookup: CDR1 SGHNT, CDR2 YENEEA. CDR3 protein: CASKRGGNEQFF. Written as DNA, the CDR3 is TGTGCCAGCAAGCGGGGCGGGAATGAGCAGTTCTTC.

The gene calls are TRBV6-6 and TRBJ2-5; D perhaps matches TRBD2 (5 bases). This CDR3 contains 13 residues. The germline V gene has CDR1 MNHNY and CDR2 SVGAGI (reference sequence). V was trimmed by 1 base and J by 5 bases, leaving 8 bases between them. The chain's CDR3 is CASSYFGGETQYF. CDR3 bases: TGTGCCAGCAGTTACTTCGGAGGTGAGACCCAGTACTTC.

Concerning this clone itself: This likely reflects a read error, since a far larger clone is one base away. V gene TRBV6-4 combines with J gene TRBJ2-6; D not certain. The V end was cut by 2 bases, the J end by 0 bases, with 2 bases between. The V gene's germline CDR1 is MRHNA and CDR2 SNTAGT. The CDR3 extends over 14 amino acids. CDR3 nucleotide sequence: TGTGCCAGCAGTGACGGCTCTGGGGCCAACGTCCTGACTTTC. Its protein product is CASSDGSGANVLTF.

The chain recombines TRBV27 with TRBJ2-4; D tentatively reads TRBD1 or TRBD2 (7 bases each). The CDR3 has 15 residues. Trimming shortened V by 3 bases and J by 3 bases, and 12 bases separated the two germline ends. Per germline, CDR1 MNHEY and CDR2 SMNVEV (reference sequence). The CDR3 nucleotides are TGTGCCAGCAGTTTTGACAGGGAGGGCAAAAACATTCAGTACTTC. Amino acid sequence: CASSFDREGKNIQYF.